These T cell receptor beta chains were read from a single sample in a study of T-cell reconstitution after alpha-beta-depleted transplantation in children. TCRdb ran MiXCR on the PCR reads and lists one entry per CDR3 protein. The sample holds about 540,000 distinct CDR3 sequences, about 16% seen once. Sequenced here: PBMCs from the stem cell graft donor, sampled from the stem cell graft. These receptors were obtained from a human donor who donated a stem cell graft to a child with acute lymphoblastic leukemia. Each CDR3 is given with its conserved first and last residue. The order of the fields is J gene, V gene, D gene, clone size, CDR3 protein, CDR3 DNA. A D gene is named only where the DNA matches it firmly. For some rows the clone size is stated as once, few or many, or as a class when expanded; others skip it.

TRBJ2-1 | TRBV7-9 | - | - | CASSLVQIYNEQFF | TGTGCCAGCAGCTTAGTACAGATCTACAATGAGCAGTTCTTC
TRBJ2-1 | TRBV7-3 | TRBD2 | - | CASSPSGGTTYNEQFF | TGTGCCAGCAGCCCCTCGGGGGGGACGACCTACAATGAGCAGTTCTTC
TRBJ1-4 | TRBV18 | - | - | CASSPPSQNEKLFF | TGTGCCAGCTCACCACCGTCCCAGAATGAAAAACTGTTTTTT
TRBJ2-3 | TRBV6-1 | - | - | CASSVLGGSNTDTQYF | TGTGCCAGCAGTGTATTGGGGGGATCTAACACAGATACGCAGTATTTT
TRBJ2-7 | TRBV7-6 | - | few | CASSLSGARYEQYF | TGTGCCAGCAGCCTATCGGGAGCTCGCTACGAGCAGTACTTC
TRBJ2-7 | TRBV24-1 | - | few | CATSDRTNSYEQYF | TGTGCCACCAGTGATCGGACCAACTCCTACGAGCAGTACTTC
TRBJ1-1 | TRBV5-1 | - | - | CASSLAGTMNTEAFF | TGCGCCAGCAGCTTGGCGGGGACAATGAACACTGAAGCTTTCTTT
TRBJ2-7 | TRBV5-1 | TRBD2 | - | CASSLAVSGRSTYEQYF | TGCGCCAGCAGCTTGGCCGTTAGCGGGAGGTCAACCTACGAGCAGTACTTC
TRBJ2-2 | TRBV5-1 | - | - | CASKGTENTGELFF | TGCGCCAGCAAGGGGACGGAGAACACCGGGGAGCTGTTTTTT
TRBJ1-1 | TRBV6-5 | TRBD1 | few | CASSHGDRLNTEAFF | TGTGCCAGCAGTCACGGGGACAGGTTGAACACTGAAGCTTTCTTT
TRBJ2-3 | TRBV29-1 | - | - | CSVRSGSDPDTQYF | TGCAGCGTTCGGTCCGGGAGCGATCCAGATACGCAGTATTTT
TRBJ1-5 | TRBV18 | TRBD1 | few | CASSQQGSGQPQHF | TGTGCCAGCTCACAACAGGGGTCGGGGCAGCCCCAGCATTTT
TRBJ2-1 | TRBV3-1 | TRBD2 | - | CAISSLPVTSGRSGDEQFF | TGTGCCATCAGTTCGCTGCCCGTTACTAGCGGGAGATCAGGTGATGAGCAGTTCTTC